Presented here are 26 T cell receptor beta chains from one specimen sequenced in a study of blood T cell repertoires in COVID-19. Clones were sequenced by immunoSEQ multiplex PCR, and TCRdb holds only the in-frame ones, with some missing. Here the sample spans 250,000 to 300,000 clones, 89% being singletons. Sequencing was done on a sample of peripheral blood. Receptors originate from a woman aged 40 to 55 who had recovered from COVID-19.

The V and J genes are TRBV19 and TRBJ1-1; no clear D. The germline V gene has CDR1 LNHDA and CDR2 SQIVND (reference sequence). The V and J ends lost 1 base and 8 bases respectively, with 17 bases between them. This CDR3 is built from 15 residues. The CDR3 sequence: CASSIGWFRPQEAFF. CDR3 bases: TGTGCCAGTAGTATAGGATGGTTTCGGCCACAGGAAGCTTTCTTT.

The chain joins TRBV5-5 to TRBJ2-4; possible D gene TRBD2, 6 bases. The V and J ends lost 4 bases and 0 bases respectively, with 20 bases between them. The CDR3 has 18 amino acids. Germline V gives CDR1 SGHKS, CDR2 YYEKEE (reference sequence). Here the CDR3 reads CASSSLSGVKLAKNIQYF. The CDR3 DNA reads TGTGCCAGCAGCAGCTTGTCGGGAGTCAAACTAGCCAAAAACATTCAGTACTTC.

The CDR3 is CASSLAPGQGPSYNEQFF. The CDR3 DNA sequence: TGCGCCAGCAGCTTGGCCCCGGGACAGGGGCCTTCCTACAATGAGCAGTTCTTC. The V gene is TRBV5-1, the J gene TRBJ2-1; 10 nucleotides match TRBD1. Unmatched junction bases numbered 7, after V lost 0 bases and J lost 1 base. Germline values: CDR1 SGHRS, CDR2 YFSETQ. This CDR3 is built from 18 residues.

The chain employs TRBV25-1 and TRBJ2-1; 8 bases map to TRBD2. Germline CDR1 MGHDK, CDR2 SYGVNS. The CDR3 consists of 17 residues. With 4 bases clipped from V and 7 bases from J, the junction kept 15 bases outside the gene matches. This CDR3 is CASSGGGSGSFSNEQFF. CDR3 nucleotide sequence: TGTGCCAGCAGTGGCGGGGGGAGCGGGAGCTTTTCTAATGAGCAGTTCTTC.

The genes are TRBV7-8 and TRBJ2-5, with D hard to call. This CDR3 is 12 amino acids long. Germline V CDR1 and CDR2: SGHVS, FQNEAQ. Trimming removed 5 bases from V and 3 bases from J, with 7 bases in between. CDR3 bases: TGTGCCAGCAGCCTAATCGAAGAGACCCAGTACTTC. It translates to CASSLIEETQYF. The full variable domain, completed using reference TRBV7-8 and TRBJ2-5, is GAGVSQSPRYKVAKRGQDVALRCDPISGHVSLFWYQQALGQGPEFLTYFQNEAQLDKSGLPSDRFFAERPEGSVSTLKIQRTQQEDSAVYLCASSLIEETQYFGPGTRLLVL.

The chain combines TRBV10-1 with TRBJ2-2; 7 nucleotides align to TRBD1. Germline loops: CDR1 WNHNN, CDR2 SYGVQD (reference sequence). The ends lost 6 bases at V and 0 bases at J; junction bases unmatched: 4. The CDR3 runs to 15 residues. CDR3 amino acids: CASSPGTANTGELFF. Here the CDR3 DNA reads TGCGCCAGCAGCCCCGGGACAGCGAACACCGGGGAGCTGTTTTTT.

The CDR3 DNA is TGTGCCAGTACAGACATGGGCTATGGCTACACCTTC. This translates into CASTDMGYGYTF. The chain uses TRBV28 and TRBJ1-2; D is unclear. This CDR3 is built from 12 residues. The V gene lost 9 bases and the J gene lost 4 bases, with 12 bases spanning the gap. Germline loops: CDR1 MDHEN, CDR2 SYDVKM.

J is TRBJ2-7 and V is TRBV7-2; 9 bases line up with TRBD2. Looked up from germline, CDR1 is SGHTA and CDR2 is FQGNSA. The CDR3 is 15 residues long. The V and J ends lost 8 bases and 4 bases, in that order; junction bases with no gene match: 12. CDR3 nucleotides: TGTGCCAGCTCCTTGGACACTAGCGGGCCATACGAGCAGTACTTC. Translating gives CASSLDTSGPYEQYF.

The gene calls are TRBV19 and TRBJ1-1; perhaps TRBD1 as D (5 bases). CDR3 length: 13 residues. The germline gives CDR1 LNHDA, CDR2 SQIVND (reference sequence). The V gene lost 9 bases and the J gene lost 4 bases, with 15 bases spanning the gap. CDR3 amino acids: CASTEGLGTEAFF. In DNA, the CDR3 is TGTGCCAGCACAGAGGGACTAGGCACTGAAGCTTTCTTT.

The chain is built from TRBV28 and TRBJ2-7, with TRBD2 matching 11 bases. V lost 6 bases and J lost 7; bases outside the gene matches: 8. The length of the CDR3 is 14 residues. Germline V lookup: CDR1 MDHEN, CDR2 SYDVKM. The CDR3, as DNA: TGTGCCAGCAGCACTAGCGGGGGCCCGAGGGAGCAGTACTTC. This encodes CASSTSGGPREQYF.

J is TRBJ2-2 and V is TRBV10-3; D may be TRBD1 (6 bases). V shed 3 bases and J shed 5 bases, with 13 bases lying between them. Germline V gives CDR1 ENHRY, CDR2 SYGVKD. The CDR3 contains 15 residues. The CDR3 DNA follows: TGTGCCATCAGTGAATCACAGGGCGATACCGGGGAGCTGTTTTTT. Its protein product is CAISESQGDTGELFF.

The CDR3 DNA sequence: TGCGCCAGCAGCCTTAATAACGGGGAGCTGTTTTTT. Translating it yields CASSLNNGELFF. This chain uses TRBV5-1 with TRBJ2-2, with D hard to call. V lost 4 bases and J lost 7, with 8 bases in between. The CDR3 has 12 residues. Germline CDR1 reads SGHRS; CDR2 reads YFSETQ.

The rearrangement links TRBV6-2 or TRBV6-3 to TRBJ1-5; perhaps TRBD1 as D (5 bases). The V gene's germline CDR1 is MNHEY and CDR2 SVGEGT. Trimming stripped 5 bases from V and 4 bases from J, with 9 bases between. This CDR3 has 13 amino acids. The CDR3 loop is CASSTTVNQPQHF. The DNA of the CDR3 is TGTGCCAGCAGTACGACAGTTAATCAGCCCCAGCATTTT.

This chain links TRBV5-3 with TRBJ2-7, with D perhaps TRBD2 (5 bases). TRBV5-3 is given ORF status, its function remaining uncertain. Trimming stripped 0 bases from V and 0 bases from J, with 13 bases between. The CDR3 runs 16 residues. CDR3 residues: CARSLARTGSSYEQYV. CDR3 nucleotide sequence: TGTGCCAGAAGCTTGGCCCGGACGGGGAGCTCCTACGAGCAGTACGTC.

The V and J genes are TRBV7-2 and TRBJ2-1; the D gene is possibly TRBD2 (5 bases). Germline V gives CDR1 SGHTA, CDR2 FQGNSA. The CDR3 is made up of 13 amino acids. Trimming cost V 11 bases and J 8 bases, with 19 bases left between them. The CDR3: CASLPAARDEQFF. As DNA, the CDR3 is TGTGCCTCACTGCCAGCGGCTCGGGATGAGCAGTTCTTC.

This clone has just a few counts. The chain is built from TRBV9 and TRBJ2-1, with 7 bases that match TRBD2. Per the germline V gene, CDR1 is SGDLS and CDR2 is YYNGEE. After removal of 0 bases from V and 0 bases from J, the junction contained 6 bases not matched to a gene. CDR3 length: 17 residues. This chain's CDR3 is CASSVGLAGSSYNEQFF. The DNA of the CDR3 is TGTGCCAGCAGCGTAGGACTAGCCGGTAGCTCCTACAATGAGCAGTTCTTC.

V usage is TRBV19 and J usage is TRBJ1-1; 7 bases fit TRBD1. The trim removed 4 bases at V and 6 bases at J, leaving 14 bases unmatched. CDR1 is LNHDA, CDR2 SQIVND, per germline (reference sequence). This CDR3 comprises 16 residues. This chain's CDR3 is CASSTSPIGRGAEAFF. The CDR3, as DNA: TGTGCCAGTAGTACTTCCCCAATCGGCAGGGGGGCTGAAGCTTTCTTT. Full variable domain (outside the CDR3, taken from reference TRBV19 and TRBJ1-1): DGGITQSPKYLFRKEGQNVTLSCEQNLNHDAMYWYRQDPGQGLRLIYYSQIVNDFQKGDIAEGYSVSREKKESFPLTVTSAQKNPTAFYLCASSTSPIGRGAEAFFGQGTRLTVV.

This clone has more than one count but fewer than ten. The V and J genes are TRBV7-2 and TRBJ2-2; a possible D gene is TRBD1 (6 bases). V dropped 6 bases and J dropped 1 base, with 9 bases sitting between them. Germline CDR1 reads SGHTA; CDR2 reads FQGNSA. CDR3 length equals 14 residues. CDR3 sequence: CASRGARNTGELFF. For the CDR3, the DNA is TGTGCCAGCAGGGGGGCTAGGAACACCGGGGAGCTGTTTTTT.

This clone was picked up one time. The genes are TRBV24-1 and TRBJ2-1; 10 nucleotides match TRBD1. The CDR3 sequence is 16 residues long. Germline trimming cut 3 bases from V and 2 bases from J; bases unmatched to any gene: 3. CDR1 is KGHDR and CDR2 is SFDVKD in the germline V gene. The CDR3: CATSDPGTGAYNEQFF. DNA for the CDR3: TGTGCCACCAGTGATCCTGGGACAGGGGCCTACAATGAGCAGTTCTTC.

This chain connects TRBV7-9 to TRBJ1-2, with D perhaps TRBD1 (6 bases). Trimming left V 5 bases short and J 1 base short, with 14 bases between. Germline V gives CDR1 SEHNR, CDR2 FQNEAQ (reference sequence). This CDR3 has 15 residues. CDR3: CASSDGQLDNYGYTF. The CDR3 coding sequence is TGTGCCAGCAGCGACGGACAGCTGGATAACTATGGCTACACCTTC.

The rearrangement joins TRBV6-5 to TRBJ1-1; D is perhaps TRBD1 (5 bases). The CDR3 totals 15 residues. The ends were cut back, 6 bases at V and 1 base at J, with 15 bases in the middle. Germline V lookup: CDR1 MNHEY, CDR2 SVGAGI. The CDR3 loop reads CASSPNRLSNTEAFF. CDR3 bases: TGTGCCAGCAGCCCAAACAGGCTATCGAACACTGAAGCTTTCTTT.

This chain uses TRBV15 with TRBJ2-5; D remains ambiguous. The CDR3 extends over 12 amino acids. Per the germline V gene, CDR1 is LNHNV and CDR2 is YYDKDF (reference sequence). V dropped 2 bases and J dropped 5 bases, with 6 bases sitting between them. The CDR3 DNA reads TGTGCCACCAGCAGACCCGTCGAGACCCAGTACTTC. It yields the protein CATSRPVETQYF.

The genes are TRBV3-1 (or the pseudogene TRBV3-2) and TRBJ1-4; the D is unclear. Germline V gene lookup returns CDR1 LGHDT and CDR2 YNNKEL (reference sequence). Trimming pared 0 bases from V and 4 bases from J, leaving 15 bases between. This CDR3 has 17 amino acids. CDR3: CASSQDPVQNLNEKLFF. The DNA for the CDR3 is TGTGCCAGCAGCCAAGACCCCGTCCAGAACCTTAATGAAAAACTGTTTTTT.

The V gene is TRBV2, the J gene TRBJ1-1; TRBD1 matches at 7 bases. CDR3 length equals 17 residues. Germline V lookup: CDR1 SNHLY, CDR2 FYNNEI. J lost 3 bases, V lost 5 bases, and 15 bases had no gene match. Here the CDR3 DNA reads TGTGCCAGCAGTATCCGGGACAGTCTGGCTCGGGACACTGAAGCTTTCTTT. Protein product: CASSIRDSLARDTEAFF.

The chain uses TRBV6-1 and TRBJ2-5, with D perhaps TRBD1 (5 bases). The CDR3 has 14 residues. The germline V and J ends were trimmed by 1 base and 5 bases, with 11 bases remaining between them. Germline values: CDR1 MNHNS, CDR2 SASEGT. DNA of the CDR3: TGTGCCAGCAGTGAAGTAGGGGTTCTGGAGACCCAGTACTTC. It yields the protein CASSEVGVLETQYF.

The genes are TRBV4-3 and TRBJ2-1; TRBD2 might be the D (6 bases). This CDR3 contains 15 residues. V lost 4 bases and J 5 bases, leaving 15 bases between the germline ends. Germline V gives CDR1 LGHNA, CDR2 YSLEER. Written as DNA, the CDR3 is TGCGCCAGCAGCCCAAGCGGCGGAGGGCACAATGAGCAGTTCTTC. Translated, it gives CASSPSGGGHNEQFF.